These T cell receptor beta chains were read from a single sample in a study of blood T cell repertoires in COVID-19. The repertoire was sequenced with immunoSEQ multiplex PCR; TCRdb's copy has only in-frame clones and lacks some. The sample consists of about 47,000 clones, around 81% of them appearing once. The sample comprised peripheral blood. All receptors come from a woman aged 80 or older with COVID-19, enrolled during active disease. Both conserved end residues are trimmed from each CDR3.

>TRBJ2-7|12|TRBV7-9
ASSYRDNSYEQY
>TRBJ2-1|13|TRBV5-1
ASSLASGAYNEQF
>TRBJ2-2|11|TRBV14
ASSQQATGELF
>TRBJ2-5|11|TRBV12-5
ASGLVRGETQY
>TRBJ1-5|12|TRBV5-1
ASSLGPSNQPQH
>TRBJ1-2|12|TRBV9
ASSAQGAGYGYT
>TRBJ1-3|15|TRBV27
ASATSVGRTLGNTIY
>TRBJ1-1|12|TRBV19
ASSIAGQYTEAF
>TRBJ1-5|11|TRBV7-9
ASSLQGNQPQH
>TRBJ1-5|14|TRBV23-1
ASSHKTGLSNQPQH
>TRBJ2-5|14|TRBV27
ASSLGAGPGLETQY
>TRBJ2-1|14|TRBV12-5
ASGFSGARAYNEQF
>TRBJ2-5|14|TRBV5-5
ASSRRAGSTEETQY
>TRBJ2-4|14|TRBV3-1/TRBV3-2
ASSQVLAGGRDIQY
>TRBJ2-2|11|TRBV6-1
ASNLQGYGELF
>TRBJ2-1|13|TRBV2
ASHSGTSDYNEQF
>TRBJ2-7|12|TRBV21-1
ASTSRGGSYEQY
>TRBJ1-3|14|TRBV5-1
ASSLDARGSGNTIY
>TRBJ2-5|14|TRBV27
ASSPLAGPAQETQY
>TRBJ2-6|16|TRBV7-3
ASSLGAQLSSGANVLT
>TRBJ2-2|12|TRBV2
ASIPSYITGELF
>TRBJ1-5|11|TRBV6-5
ASSLTPREPQH
>TRBJ2-7|12|TRBV7-8
ASSLDRGPYEQY
>TRBJ1-5|12|TRBV4-1
ASSHVTGPGPQH
>TRBJ2-5|14|TRBV19
ASSTPGGLAKETQY
>TRBJ2-1|12|TRBV7-6
ASSGLAGANEQF
>TRBJ2-1|10|TRBV30
AWRQDFNEQF
>TRBJ2-5|10|TRBV23-1
ASSHGEETQY
>TRBJ2-7|12|TRBV3-1/TRBV3-2
ASTRLAGGHEQY
>TRBJ2-7|12|TRBV13
ASSQDRVSYEQY
>TRBJ1-1|10|TRBV2
ASRAGVTEAF
>TRBJ2-1|14|TRBV19
ASSRSNPAGGFEQF
>TRBJ2-1|10|TRBV14
ASSRVYNEQF
>TRBJ2-7|16|TRBV29-1
SVEMTSGRAGSTYEQY
>TRBJ2-1|14|TRBV7-8
ASSLRAGGPDNEQF
>TRBJ1-5|11|TRBV30
AWSFQGIQPQH
>TRBJ2-5|12|TRBV5-5
ASSPGHLQETQY
>TRBJ1-1|11|TRBV7-2
ASSLDRGREAF
>TRBJ1-5|11|TRBV27
ASSFREAQPQH
>TRBJ1-1|11|TRBV24-1
ATSDFRGTEAF
>TRBJ2-7|15|TRBV28
ASSLSSGRSTAYEQY
>TRBJ2-7|12|TRBV19
ASRPGLGAYEQY
>TRBJ2-7|12|TRBV19
ASSLQGPLHEQY
>TRBJ1-2|15|TRBV9
ASSPRDGDSNTWGYT
>TRBJ2-1|13|TRBV5-4
ASSDLGSSYNEQF
>TRBJ2-1|12|TRBV5-1
ASSLTSGIVGQF
>TRBJ2-1|12|TRBV19
ASSGTSGSYEQF
>TRBJ1-1|11|TRBV3-1/TRBV3-2
ASSFGGDTEAF
>TRBJ2-5|10|TRBV6-6
ASSRGGETQY
>TRBJ1-1|10|TRBV19
ASNFGRTEAF
>TRBJ2-7|13|TRBV7-9
ASSSSQKLIYEQY
>TRBJ2-7|12|TRBV15
ATSRDRDSNEQY
>TRBJ2-5|12|TRBV6-5
ASRHRTGRETQY
>TRBJ2-7|13|TRBV5-1
ASRLERDFSYEQY